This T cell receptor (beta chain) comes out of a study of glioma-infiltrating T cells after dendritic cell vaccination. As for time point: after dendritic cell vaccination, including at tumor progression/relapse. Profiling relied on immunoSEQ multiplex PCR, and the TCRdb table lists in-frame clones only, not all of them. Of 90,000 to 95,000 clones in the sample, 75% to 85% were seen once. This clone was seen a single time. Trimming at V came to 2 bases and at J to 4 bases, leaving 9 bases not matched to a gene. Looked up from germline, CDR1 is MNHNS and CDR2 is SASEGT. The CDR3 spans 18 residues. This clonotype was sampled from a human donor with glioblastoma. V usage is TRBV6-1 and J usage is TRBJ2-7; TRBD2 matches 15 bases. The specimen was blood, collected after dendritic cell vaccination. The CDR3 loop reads CASSERTAGLAGGYEQYV. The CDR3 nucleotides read TGTGCCAGCAGTGAACGGACGGCGGGACTAGCGGGAGGTTACGAGCAGTACGTC.